This TCR beta chain was retrieved from a study of blood T cell repertoires in COVID-19. V lost 7 bases to trimming and J lost 6 bases; unmatched junction nucleotides: 10. The germline V gene encodes CDR1 MDHEN and CDR2 SYDVKM. The CDR3 is 15 residues long. Produced via immunoSEQ multiplex PCR; TCRdb's table is partial and in-frame only. Of over 70,000 clones in the sample, around 80% are singletons; the top ten hold more than 6.5%. The V gene is TRBV28, the J gene TRBJ2-1, with TRBD2 matching 9 bases. This TCR came from a man in his sixties or seventies with acute or convalescent COVID-19. Sequencing was done on a sample of peripheral blood. CDR3 loop: CASNPPGLAGNEQFF. CDR3 nucleotide sequence: TGTGCCAGCAATCCCCCGGGACTAGCTGGCAATGAGCAGTTCTTC. Based on the CDR3 plus reference TRBV28 and TRBJ2-1, the full variable domain is DVKVTQSSRYLVKRTGEKVFLECVQDMDHENMFWYRQDPGLGLRLIYFSYDVKMKEKGDIPEGYSVSREKKERFSLILESASTNQTSMYLCASNPPGLAGNEQFFGPGTRLTVL.